The source of this T cell receptor beta chain is a study of T cell responses to AZD1222 COVID-19 vaccine. Points from the study as a whole: In a largely white British group with more females than males, clonal diversity was possibly underestimated. Reports indicate that nearly half of spike-specific TCRs are directed at unmutated variant regions. Spike was spanned by vaccine-associated CD4 TCRs, which were dominant at 160-218 and 743-854.

Combined were second doses at about 4 or about 12 weeks. Sequencing was performed with immunoSEQ multiplex PCR; in TCRdb, only in-frame clones are kept and a portion is missing. The data show 150,000 to 200,000 clones, approximately 90% seen once. To note about this clone: Its antigen is unknown.

The sequencing used peripheral blood, collected 28 days after the second AZD1222 dose. The TCR comes from an adult who received the AZD1222 COVID-19 vaccine.

The CDR3, as DNA: TGTGCCAGTAGTATAGCGGGGAGCTCCTACAATGAGCAGTTCTTC. Its translation: CASSIAGSSYNEQFF. V usage is TRBV19 and J usage is TRBJ2-1; TRBD2 might be the D (5 bases). V was cut by 1 base and J by 0 bases, with 7 bases left in between. Germline CDR1 reads LNHDA; CDR2 reads SQIVND (reference sequence). The CDR3 sequence is 15 residues long.